The T cell receptor beta chain described here comes from a study of shared clonotypes between healthy human individuals. The assay was immunoSEQ multiplex PCR, and TCRdb's table has in-frame clones only and misses some. The sample carries millions of clones, roughly 96% recorded once. Trimming took 4 bases from V and 4 from J; bases not matched to a gene: 11. CDR3 length: 16 amino acids. Germline loops: CDR1 SGHRS, CDR2 YFSETQ. Source material: naive CD4+ T cells sorted from blood. Specified subset: CD45RA+ positively selected. The receptor's source is a man aged 18 to 30 in good health. The chain has TRBV5-1 and TRBJ1-2, with 9 bases aligning to TRBD1. This chain's CDR3 is CASSQDRGNSFYGYTF. The CDR3 bases are TGCGCCAGCAGCCAGGACAGGGGCAACTCTTTCTATGGCTACACCTTC.